This T cell receptor beta chain was identified in a study of CD8 T cells in Susac syndrome. General observations from the study: In Susac syndrome, CD4+ T cell repertoires lacked any clonal expansion.

Sequencing of TCR beta covered CD8+ and CD4+ T cells obtained from blood. TEMRA cells underwent FACS enrichment and CD8+ and CD4+ T cells underwent negative isolation. About this clonotype: Its cognate antigen is unknown.

Random hexamers primed reverse transcription of about 0.45 to 1 ug RNA. The amplification used immunoSEQ multiplex PCR on TCR beta CDR3; it spanned 54 Vbeta and 13 Jbeta. TCRdb reprocessed the immunoSEQ multiplex PCR reads via MiXCR and lists one record per CDR3 protein. The sample contains around 170,000 distinct CDR3 sequences, approximately 96% of which appear only once. The germline gives CDR1 SNHLY, CDR2 FYNNEI. The junction had 6 bases not matched to a gene; V was cut back by 8 bases and J by 5 bases. This CDR3 has 14 amino acids. Sequenced: CD4+ T cells from PBMCs. This receptor was taken from a human donor with Susac syndrome. This chain links TRBV2 with TRBJ2-3; 11 nucleotides align to TRBD2. The CDR3 loop reads CASGILAGEDTQYF. CDR3 in DNA: TGTGCCAGCGGTATACTAGCGGGGGAAGATACGCAGTATTTT.